This T cell receptor beta chain came from a study of T cell responses to AZD1222 COVID-19 vaccine. Study-level results: Vaccine-associated CD4 TCRs ranged over spike, dominating at 160-218 and 743-854.

About this clone: Its antigen is unknown.

The ends were cut back, 11 bases at V and 3 bases at J, with 17 bases in the middle. Germline V CDR1 and CDR2: MNHEY, SMNVEV (reference sequence). The CDR3 has 14 amino acids. Measured with immunoSEQ multiplex PCR; TCRdb has only the in-frame clones, and not every one. The top ten hold 8.5% to 14% of the sample, which has approximately 120,000 clones, around 89% seen once. Sequenced material: peripheral blood, taken on day 0 of MenACWY control vaccination. This clonotype originated in an adult in good health. The chain has TRBV27 and TRBJ1-5; no firm D call. This chain's CDR3 is CASGRRNLNQPQHF. As DNA, the CDR3 is TGTGCCTCCGGTCGGCGGAATCTCAATCAGCCCCAGCATTTT.